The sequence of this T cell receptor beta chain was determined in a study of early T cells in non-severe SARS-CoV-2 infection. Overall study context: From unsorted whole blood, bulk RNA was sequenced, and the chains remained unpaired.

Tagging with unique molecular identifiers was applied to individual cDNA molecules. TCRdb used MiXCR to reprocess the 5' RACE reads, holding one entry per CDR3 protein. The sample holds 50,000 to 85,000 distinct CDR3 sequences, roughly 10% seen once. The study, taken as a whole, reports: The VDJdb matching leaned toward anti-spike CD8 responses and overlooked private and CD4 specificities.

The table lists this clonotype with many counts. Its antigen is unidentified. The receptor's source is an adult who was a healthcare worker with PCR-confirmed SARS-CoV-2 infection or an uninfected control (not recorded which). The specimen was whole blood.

The CDR3 coding sequence is TGTGCCAGCAGTTACCCGACTAGCGGGAGGGCCGTCGATCCAGATACGCAGTATTTT. It specifies CASSYPTSGRAVDPDTQYF. The rearrangement uses TRBV6-6 and TRBJ2-3; 14 nucleotides match TRBD2. This CDR3 has 19 residues. V shed 2 bases, J shed 4 bases, and the junction held 11 bases outside the gene matches. CDR1 and CDR2 from the germline V gene are MNHNY and SVGAGI (reference sequence).